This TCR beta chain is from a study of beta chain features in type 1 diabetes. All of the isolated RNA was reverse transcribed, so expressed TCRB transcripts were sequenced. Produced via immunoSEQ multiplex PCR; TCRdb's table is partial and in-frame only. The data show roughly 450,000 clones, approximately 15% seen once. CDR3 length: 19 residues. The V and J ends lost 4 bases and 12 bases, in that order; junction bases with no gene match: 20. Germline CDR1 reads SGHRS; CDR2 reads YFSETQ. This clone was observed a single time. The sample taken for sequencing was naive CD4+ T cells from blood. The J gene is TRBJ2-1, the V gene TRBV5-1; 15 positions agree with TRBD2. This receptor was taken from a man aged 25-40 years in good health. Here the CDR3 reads CASSPGSLGGLAGGGRQFF. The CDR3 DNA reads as TGCGCCAGCAGCCCGGGATCATTAGGAGGACTAGCGGGAGGGGGACGGCAGTTCTTC. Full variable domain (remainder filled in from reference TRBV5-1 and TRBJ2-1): KAGVTQTPRYLIKTRGQQVTLSCSPISGHRSVSWYQQTPGQGLQFLFEYFSETQRNKGNFPGRFSGRQFSNSRSEMNVSTLELGDSALYLCASSPGSLGGLAGGGRQFFGPGTRLTVL.